Listed below are T cell receptor beta chains from one sample, sequenced in a study of beta chain features in type 1 diabetes. The table came from immunoSEQ multiplex PCR; TCRdb's copy has only in-frame clones and leaves some out. The data show some 370,000 clones, 9.6% seen once. Sequences were obtained from central memory CD4+ T cells from blood. The receptors here all came from a man younger than 40 with type 1 diabetes. CDR3s include the opening cysteine and the closing phenylalanine or tryptophan. D genes are given only for firm matches. Not all rows give a size; the values are once, few, many and, for expanded clones, a class.

TRBV6-1 few - CASTIRRDEQYF
TRBV28 few - CASKALNGWDEQYF
TRBV28 few - CASSLSGAGEKLFF
TRBV16 few - CASSQRASQGNGYTF
TRBV6-5 - - CARSLQTYMNTEAFF
TRBV6-1 few - CASSEGGVGGNIQYF
TRBV27 - - CASSPSKGLVGETQYF
TRBV4-1 - - CASSQGGGRTDTQYF
TRBV30 few - CAWSSRWRSEKLFF
TRBV6-1 few - CASSETQGTQYF
TRBV11-2 - TRBD2 CASSLVGREVSYEQYF
TRBV5-1 few - CASSLGDSETQYF
TRBV11-2 - - CASSQGSSSYNEQFF
TRBV28 many - CASSNNYEQYF
TRBV5-1 few - CASSPEGGDSSGANVLTF
TRBV5-1 many - CASSLTSNTGELFF
TRBV5-1 - TRBD1 CASSFTGTGSEKLFF
TRBV4-3 - TRBD1 CASSRGRDRANEQFF
TRBV10-3 few TRBD1 CAISPDRGSRYEQYF
TRBV5-1 many - CASSLGQVTDTQYF
TRBV5-1 few - CASSLQGGTEAFF
TRBV15 few TRBD2 CATSPGGTRVYNEQFF
TRBV21-1 many - CASSKCKAYEQYF
TRBV6-6 many - CASSYADQPQHF
TRBV6-6 many - CASQGNGYTF
TRBV7-2 - - CASSLAANSGANVLTF
TRBV11-1 - - CASSLGVAAGGELFF
TRBV18 few TRBD2 CASSPGGGRTSGANVLTF
TRBV7-2 - - CASSDVRGTYGYTF
TRBV30 few TRBD2 CAWSVPGGTYEQYF
TRBV5-5 - - CASSPGIIYGYTF